This TCR beta chain originates from a study of identical twins. Germline values: CDR1 MGHRA, CDR2 YSYEKL. V was shortened by 3 bases and J by 7 bases, with 13 bases between the two germline ends. There are 14 residues in the CDR3. TCRdb called the 5' RACE reads again in MiXCR, with one record for every CDR3 protein. The sample contains about 890,000 distinct CDR3 sequences, 10% to 15% of which appear only once. A few counts support this clonotype. The antigen remains unidentified. Broader study findings: The study found excess low generation probability among twin-shared out-of-frame alpha sequences.

These sequences were also reported in another study, on yellow fever vaccine responses in identical twins.

The sequenced material came from PBMCs. The receptor was isolated from a woman aged 18-29 years in good health. The gene calls are TRBV4-1 and TRBJ1-5, with a possible D match to TRBD1 (5 bases). CDR3 nucleotides: TGCGCCAGCAGCCAGGAACGGGGGTTCCAGCCCCAGCATTTT. It specifies CASSQERGFQPQHF.